These T cell receptor beta chains were read from a single sample in a study of blood T cells in healthy people across ages. TCRdb recomputed calls from the 5' RACE reads with MiXCR, one row per CDR3 protein. Altogether 1,500,000 or so distinct CDR3 sequences are present, around 59% being singletons, with the ten largest covering 5.5% to 8%. The sequencing input was blood. Receptor source: a man aged 18 to 30 in good health. Both conserved end residues are part of each CDR3. Each record gives: clone size, J gene, V gene, D gene, CDR3 length, CDR3 protein, CDR3 DNA. D genes are given only for firm matches. Clone size is given for some rows only: seen once, a few or many times, or a class if the clone is expanded.

>-|TRBJ2-7|TRBV20-1|-|14
CSARPSGTSLEQYF
TGCAGTGCTAGGCCCTCCGGGACTTCCTTGGAGCAGTACTTC
>-|TRBJ1-2|TRBV11-2|-|17
CASSQSGKGINRAGYTF
TGTGCCAGCAGCCAGAGCGGGAAGGGGATTAATAGGGCGGGCTACACCTTC
>-|TRBJ1-1|TRBV6-6|-|15
CAISPLGTGDTEAFF
TGTGCCATCAGCCCGCTCGGGACGGGGGACACTGAAGCTTTCTTT
>-|TRBJ2-7|TRBV27|-|15
CASSPSRASSYEQYF
TGTGCCAGCAGCCCCTCGCGGGCCAGCTCCTACGAGCAGTACTTC
>-|TRBJ1-2|TRBV29-1|-|13
CSVGGGTGVSYTF
TGCAGCGTTGGGGGAGGAACGGGGGTGAGCTACACCTTC
>few|TRBJ2-5|TRBV20-1|-|13
CSALRDWQETQYF
TGCAGTGCTCTCCGGGACTGGCAAGAGACCCAGTACTTC
>few|TRBJ2-3|TRBV7-2|TRBD2|14
CAITGTSDTDTQYF
TGTGCCATAACAGGGACTAGCGACACAGATACGCAGTATTTT
>-|TRBJ2-1|TRBV6-5|-|13
CASLIAVGGEQFF
TGTGCCAGCCTGATAGCGGTGGGCGGGGAGCAGTTCTTC
>few|TRBJ2-1|TRBV20-1|TRBD2|16
CSAPPTFSGDYNEQFF
TGCAGTGCCCCCCCAACCTTTAGCGGGGATTACAATGAGCAGTTCTTC
>few|TRBJ2-3|TRBV6-1|TRBD2|16
CATKGLAGSSTDTQYF
TGTGCCACTAAGGGACTAGCGGGAAGCAGCACAGATACGCAGTATTTT
>-|TRBJ2-3|TRBV7-6|TRBD2|17
CASSFYSREARTDTQYF
TGTGCCAGCAGCTTTTACTCGCGGGAGGCACGCACAGATACGCAGTATTTT
>-|TRBJ2-5|TRBV29-1|TRBD1|14
CSVDPGQPQETQYF
TGCAGCGTTGACCCGGGACAGCCCCAAGAGACCCAGTACTTC
>-|TRBJ2-1|TRBV6-5|-|13
CASSWMRDNEQFF
TGTGCCAGCAGCTGGATGAGGGACAATGAGCAGTTCTTC
>-|TRBJ2-7|TRBV29-1|TRBD1|16
CSVGDRGLGGGYEQYF
TGCAGCGTTGGGGACAGGGGGCTTGGCGGTGGGTACGAGCAGTACTTC
>-|TRBJ2-7|TRBV29-1|-|11
CSGAQNYEQYF
TGCAGCGGTGCGCAAAACTACGAGCAGTACTTC
>-|TRBJ2-7|TRBV4-3|-|16
CASSQAMRTDSYEQYF
TGCGCCAGCAGCCAGGCCATGAGGACGGACTCCTACGAGCAGTACTTC
>many|TRBJ2-6|TRBV12-3/TRBV12-4|-|14
CASSLVAGANVLTF
TGTGCCAGCAGTTTAGTTGCTGGGGCCAACGTCCTGACTTTC
>-|TRBJ2-7|TRBV6-2/TRBV6-3|TRBD1|17
CASNSLILGQETDEQYF
TGTGCCAGCAATTCCCTTATCCTGGGACAGGAGACCGACGAGCAGTACTTC
>few|TRBJ1-2|TRBV29-1|-|13
CSVAGGPTYGYTF
TGCAGCGTCGCGGGGGGGCCTACCTATGGCTACACCTTC
>-|TRBJ1-4|TRBV13|-|14
CASSPSNRPEKLFF
TGTGCCAGCAGCCCATCAAACCGCCCAGAAAAACTGTTTTTT
>-|TRBJ2-7|TRBV29-1|TRBD2|15
CSVEYTAGGGYEQYF
TGCAGCGTTGAATATACAGCGGGGGGCGGGTACGAGCAGTACTTC
>-|TRBJ2-4|TRBV20-1|TRBD1|15
CSARGQLLAKNIQYF
TGCAGTGCCCGGGGACAGCTTCTAGCCAAAAACATTCAGTACTTC
>-|TRBJ1-2|TRBV6-5|-|15
CASSYALWRYYGYTF
TGTGCCAGCAGTTACGCCCTCTGGCGCTACTATGGCTACACCTTC
>-|TRBJ2-7|TRBV10-3|TRBD1|19
CAIQGSGTEDRELYYEQYF
TGTGCCATTCAGGGTAGTGGGACAGAGGACCGCGAGCTCTACTACGAGCAGTACTTC
>-|TRBJ2-1|TRBV12-3/TRBV12-4|TRBD2|15
CASSFKRAGEVEQFF
TGTGCCAGCAGTTTCAAGAGAGCGGGAGAGGTTGAGCAGTTCTTC
>-|TRBJ2-7|TRBV3-1|TRBD2|20
CASSRIPLAGTSGAYNEQYF
TGTGCCAGCAGCCGAATCCCACTAGCGGGCACCAGTGGCGCCTACAATGAGCAGTACTTC
>-|TRBJ1-5|TRBV6-2/TRBV6-3|-|11
CASSGGATQHF
TGTGCCAGCAGTGGGGGGGCGACCCAGCATTTT
>few|TRBJ2-5|TRBV29-1|TRBD2|13
CSAGTSGGNEQYF
TGCAGCGCTGGGACTAGCGGGGGCAATGAGCAGTACTTC
>-|TRBJ1-5|TRBV7-9|-|15
CASSLANIDNQPQHF
TGTGCCAGCAGCTTAGCGAACATTGACAATCAGCCCCAGCATTTT
>-|TRBJ2-5|TRBV20-1|-|15
CSASSLQRDTGIQYF
TGCAGTGCCTCTAGCCTCCAACGGGACACTGGTATTCAGTACTTC
>-|TRBJ2-7|TRBV20-1|-|11
CSARQDGEQYF
TGCAGTGCTAGACAAGACGGCGAGCAGTACTTC
>-|TRBJ2-7|TRBV20-1|-|10
CSASSLEQYF
TGCAGTGCTAGCTCATTAGAGCAGTACTTC
>few|TRBJ1-4|TRBV5-4|-|14
CASSLGPDNEKLFF
TGTGCCAGCAGCTTGGGCCCTGATAATGAAAAACTGTTTTTT
>once|TRBJ1-6|TRBV20-1|-|12
CSAAGVDSPLHF
TGCAGTGCCGCGGGGGTTGATTCACCCCTCCACTTT
>-|TRBJ2-7|TRBV20-1|-|14
CSAREIRALYEQYF
TGCAGTGCTAGAGAGATCCGGGCCCTCTACGAGCAGTACTTC
>-|TRBJ1-2|TRBV4-1|-|13
CASSRTSDRLITF
TGCGCCAGCAGCCGGACCTCGGACCGGTTAATCACCTTC
>-|TRBJ2-1|TRBV2|TRBD2|16
CASSGRTSGAYNEQFF
TGTGCCAGCAGTGGCCGGACTAGCGGGGCCTACAATGAGCAGTTCTTC
>-|TRBJ2-7|TRBV18|-|13
CASSHPALYEQYF
TGTGCCAGCTCACATCCAGCCCTATACGAGCAGTACTTC
>-|TRBJ2-1|TRBV24-1|TRBD1|15
CATSDWDRGYNEQFF
TGTGCCACCAGTGATTGGGACAGGGGCTACAATGAGCAGTTCTTC
>-|TRBJ2-7|TRBV12-3/TRBV12-4|-|13
CASASSSSYEQYF
TGTGCCAGCGCTAGCTCCAGCTCCTACGAGCAGTACTTC
>-|TRBJ1-1|TRBV5-1|-|13
CVSKPAINTEAFF
TGCGTCAGCAAGCCAGCCATTAACACTGAAGCTTTCTTT
>once|TRBJ1-2|TRBV27|-|12
CASRGALYGYTF
TGTGCCAGCAGGGGGGCCTTGTATGGCTACACCTTC
>-|TRBJ1-6|TRBV7-2|-|14
CASSGRVRNSPLHF
TGTGCCAGCAGCGGCAGAGTAAGAAATTCACCCCTCCACTTT
>few|TRBJ2-4|TRBV21-1|-|13
CASTSKVRNIQYF
TGTGCCAGTACTTCTAAGGTCCGGAACATTCAGTACTTC
>-|TRBJ2-2|TRBV3-1|-|16
CASSQDLRGWTGELFF
TGTGCCAGCAGCCAAGATCTTCGGGGCTGGACCGGGGAGCTGTTTTTT
>-|TRBJ2-1|TRBV20-1|-|14
CSARARALDNEQFF
TGCAGTGCTAGAGCCAGGGCCCTTGACAATGAGCAGTTCTTC
>-|TRBJ2-7|TRBV5-1|-|15
CASSLEGAPSYEQYF
TGCGCCAGCAGCTTGGAAGGGGCTCCTTCCTACGAGCAGTACTTC
>once|TRBJ1-5|TRBV20-1|TRBD1|17
CSARDLTGASSNQPQHF
TGCAGTGCTAGAGATTTGACAGGGGCCAGTAGCAATCAGCCCCAGCATTTT
>-|TRBJ2-1|TRBV20-1|-|13
CSARVPTLNEQFF
TGCAGTGCTAGAGTTCCGACTCTAAATGAGCAGTTCTTC
>-|TRBJ2-3|TRBV6-5|-|16
CASSSRTFVSIDTQYF
TGTGCCAGCAGTTCGAGGACCTTCGTGAGCATAGATACGCAGTATTTT
>once|TRBJ2-5|TRBV28|-|13
CASSGPSKREQYF
TGTGCCAGCAGTGGCCCCAGCAAGAGGGAGCAGTACTTC
>-|TRBJ1-1|TRBV5-1|-|16
CASSLRGTAMNTEAFF
TGCGCCAGCAGCTTAAGGGGTACAGCTATGAACACTGAAGCTTTCTTT
>many|TRBJ2-7|TRBV7-8|TRBD2|20
CASSLPGAGVGSRPTYEQYF
TGTGCCAGCAGCTTACCCGGCGCGGGGGTCGGATCCCGACCGACTTACGAGCAGTACTTC
>-|TRBJ2-1|TRBV23-1|-|16
CASSRGGHYSYNEQFF
TGCGCCAGCAGTCGTGGAGGACATTACTCCTACAATGAGCAGTTCTTC
>few|TRBJ2-5|TRBV9|TRBD1|13
CASGKTGHETQYF
TGTGCCAGCGGAAAGACAGGGCACGAGACCCAGTACTTC